This T cell receptor beta chain emerged from a study of cytomegalovirus exposure and HLA in healthy donors. Study-wide findings and caveats: In the 95 to 150 validation repertoires, about 94% of cluster scores exceeded 0, per a later analysis. The authors confirmed in vitro that a few CMV-associated chains were specific for CMV antigens. Across donors, most TCRs were seen rarely, yet some public ones were widespread.

While the first cohort had 600 to 750 subjects, the donors belonged to the separate validation cohort of 120 subjects. Profiled with immunoSEQ multiplex PCR; TCRdb holds only in-frame clones, not every one. The sample includes 55,000 to 85,000 clones, approximately 94% of them seen just once. This clone has a handful of counts. The antigen is undetermined. This sequence was found in a woman between 18 and 29 years old in good health and CMV-seronegative. Sample: PBMCs.

The CDR3 is CASSRSRDRAIQETQYF. DNA for the CDR3: TGTGCCAGCTCACGATCCCGGGACAGGGCCATCCAAGAGACCCAGTACTTC. The rearrangement uses TRBV18 and TRBJ2-5; 9 nucleotides agree with TRBD1. Losses at the gene ends were 4 bases for V and 1 base for J; bases not matched to a gene: 10. The length of the CDR3 is 17 residues. CDR1 and CDR2 from the germline V gene are KGHSH and LQKENI.